This T cell receptor (beta chain) was recovered during a study of cytotoxic CD8 clonotypes in ibrutinib-treated CLL. Study findings and constraints: Clonality increased with ibrutinib response but returned toward baseline at progression.

The intended depth for sequencing was 1 in 200,000 to 1 in 1 million T cells. Sequencing used immunoSEQ multiplex PCR; TCRdb keeps in-frame clones, though not all of them. The sample records about 85,000 clones, around 79% being singletons. Germline V gene lookup returns CDR1 SGHRS and CDR2 YFSETQ. Trimming took 3 bases from V and 0 from J, leaving 11 bases between them. The CDR3 runs to 15 residues. As to this clone: Its antigen is still unknown.

This chain links TRBV5-1 with TRBJ2-3; tentatively, D is TRBD2 (5 bases). Sequencing was performed on PBMCs, taken after 12 months of ibrutinib treatment. This clonotype was sampled from a human donor with chronic lymphocytic leukemia. The CDR3 is CASSSQAESTDTQYF. CDR3 in DNA: TGCGCCAGCAGCTCCCAAGCGGAAAGCACAGATACGCAGTATTTT.